Below, 29 T cell receptor beta chains from the same sample are listed, as sequenced in a study of T-cell reconstitution after alpha-beta-depleted transplantation in children listed by TCRdb under 2016. The library was produced with PCR. The sample was run on an Illumina HiSeq 2500. To normalize quantification of the TCRbeta repertoire, the TCR libraries were built with molecular barcoding that relied on unique molecular identifiers. TCRdb reprocessing: public reads trimmed at Q25 with fastp, clones called with MiXCR, in-frame beta chains kept. Rows are unified per CDR3 protein, each entry keeping the most common DNA and genes. For this sample the table gives 450,000 to 600,000 distinct CDR3 sequences, of which around a third were detected only once. Jointly, the top ten make up 2% to 3% of the sample. This specimen was PBMCs from the stem cell graft donor, taken from the stem cell graft. These receptors were collected from a human donor who donated a stem cell graft to a child with aplastic anemia.

This clonotype has only a few counts. V is TRBV18 and J is TRBJ1-2; 9 bases align to TRBD1. The CDR3 has 15 amino acids. The germline V gene has CDR1 KGHSH and CDR2 LQKENI. After removal of 1 base from V and 4 bases from J, the junction contained 4 bases not matched to a gene. The CDR3 region has the DNA TGTGCCAGCTCACCACGGACAGGGGAGAGCTATGGCTACACCTTC. Its protein product is CASSPRTGESYGYTF.

This sequence joins TRBV28 and TRBJ2-7; possible D gene TRBD1, 6 bases. CDR1 MDHEN and CDR2 SYDVKM come from the germline V gene. This CDR3 is built from 13 residues. V was shortened by 2 bases and J by 4 bases, with 9 bases between the two germline ends. CDR3 in amino acids: CASSLRTVYEQYF. Here the CDR3 DNA reads TGTGCCAGCAGTTTAAGGACAGTTTACGAGCAGTACTTC.

The chain joins TRBV3-1 to TRBJ1-2; D not certain. Germline V gives CDR1 LGHDT, CDR2 YNNKEL (reference sequence). CDR3 length: 12 amino acids. Trimming removed 4 bases from V and 4 bases from J, with 7 bases in between. Here the CDR3 reads CASSRGLYGYTF. For the CDR3, the DNA is TGTGCCAGCAGCCGTGGCCTCTATGGCTACACCTTC.

The table lists this clonotype with a few counts. The chain links TRBV12-3 or TRBV12-4 to TRBJ2-3, with 12 bases fitting TRBD2. This CDR3 has 17 residues. J lost 0 bases, V lost 5 bases, and 6 bases had no gene match. Here the CDR3 reads CASSLRTSGTSTDTQYF. The CDR3 nucleotides read TGTGCCAGCAGTCTCCGGACTAGCGGGACTAGCACAGATACGCAGTATTTT.

This clonotype was counted only a few times. The V and J genes are TRBV27 and TRBJ1-1, with D possibly being TRBD1 (5 bases). Germline lookup yields CDR1 MNHEY and CDR2 SMNVEV (reference sequence). CDR3 length: 15 residues. With 10 bases removed from V and 6 bases from J, the gap between germline ends came to 24 bases. The CDR3: CATYPTWVGEAEAFF. CDR3 bases: TGTGCCACCTACCCAACGTGGGTGGGGGAGGCTGAAGCTTTCTTT.

This chain connects TRBV29-1 to TRBJ1-1; TRBD1 is a possible D gene (5 bases). The CDR3 has 13 amino acids. V lost 7 bases and J 6 bases, leaving 18 bases between the germline ends. Germline values: CDR1 SQVTM, CDR2 ANQGSEA. DNA of the CDR3: TGCAGCGCCCGCACGGGGCCCGCGGCTGAAGCTTTCTTT. It encodes CSARTGPAAEAFF.

The V call is TRBV10-2, the J call TRBJ2-1, with TRBD2 as a possible D gene (5 bases). CDR1 is WSHSY and CDR2 is SAAADI in the germline V gene. Trimming shortened V by 2 bases and J by 3 bases, and 11 bases separated the two germline ends. The CDR3 spans 15 residues. This CDR3 is CASSERAEYYNEQFF. The CDR3 nucleotides are TGCGCCAGCAGTGAGCGAGCGGAGTACTACAATGAGCAGTTCTTC.

J is TRBJ2-1 and V is TRBV29-1; 12 bases are shared with TRBD2. The germline CDR1 and CDR2 sequences are SQVTM and ANQGSEA. With V trimmed by 3 bases and J by 4 bases, 10 bases remained unmatched. CDR3 length: 17 residues. The CDR3 spells CSVERLLAGGQYNEQFF. The CDR3 coding sequence is TGCAGCGTTGAGCGATTACTAGCGGGAGGCCAGTACAATGAGCAGTTCTTC.

CDR3 residues: CASSREGSSYNEQFF. The CDR3, as DNA: TGTGCCAGCAGCCGCGAGGGGAGCTCCTACAATGAGCAGTTCTTC. The V and J genes are TRBV6-5 and TRBJ2-1; D may correspond to TRBD1 or TRBD2 (5 bases each). V gave up 6 bases and J gave up 0 bases, with 12 bases separating them. There are 15 residues in the CDR3. The germline V gene has CDR1 MNHEY and CDR2 SVGAGI.

There are a few counts of this clonotype. The rearrangement links TRBV10-3 to TRBJ2-1; possible D gene TRBD1, 6 bases. CDR1 is ENHRY, CDR2 SYGVKD, per germline. This CDR3 contains 17 residues. V was shortened by 6 bases and J by 0 bases, with 18 bases between the two germline ends. DNA for the CDR3: TGTGCCATCAGCCAAGGGGCACAGGGAAGCTCCTACAATGAGCAGTTCTTC. Translation gives CAISQGAQGSSYNEQFF.

The chain recombines TRBV23-1 with TRBJ2-3, with TRBD1 matching over 9 bases. TRBV23-1 is designated an ORF whose function remains uncertain. The CDR3 runs to 17 residues. Unmatched junction bases numbered 6, after V lost 0 bases and J lost 2 bases. CDR3 amino acids: CASSQSQGAQLTDTQYF. CDR3 DNA sequence: TGCGCCAGCAGTCAATCACAGGGGGCCCAACTCACAGATACGCAGTATTTT.

The chain employs TRBV15 and TRBJ1-2; 11 bases agree with TRBD1. The CDR3 contains 15 residues. Germline lookup yields CDR1 LNHNV and CDR2 YYDKDF (reference sequence). The trim removed 6 bases at V and 8 bases at J, leaving 11 bases unmatched. CDR3 DNA sequence: TGTGCCACCAGGGTCGCGGGACAGGGGGTGAACGGCTACACCTTC. Amino acids: CATRVAGQGVNGYTF.

The chain recombines TRBV12-5 with TRBJ1-2; D may be TRBD1 (5 bases). The V end was cut by 5 bases, the J end by 7 bases, with 26 bases between. Germline loops: CDR1 LGHNT, CDR2 FRNRAP. The CDR3 consists of 17 residues. The CDR3 reads CASGPSEIGRGQTGYTF. CDR3 nucleotide sequence: TGTGCTAGTGGTCCGTCGGAGATCGGTAGGGGCCAAACTGGCTACACCTTC.

The chain couples TRBV11-2 to TRBJ1-3; D gene uncertain. This CDR3 region has 13 residues. Trimming cost V 5 bases and J 4 bases, with 9 bases left between them. Germline CDR1 and CDR2: SGHAT and FQNNGV. The CDR3 region has the DNA TGTGCCAGCAGCCAGGCCAGAGGAAACACCATATATTTT. It yields the protein CASSQARGNTIYF.

This clonotype was counted between two and nine times. The CDR3 bases are TGCAGTGCAACCACCAGCGGGACCACCCTCTACGAGCAGTACTTC. Residues: CSATTSGTTLYEQYF. The chain combines TRBV20-1 with TRBJ2-7, with 7 positions matching TRBD2. CDR1 is DFQATT and CDR2 is SNEGSKA in the germline V gene (reference sequence). CDR3 size: 15 residues. V shed 6 bases and J 3 bases; nucleotides not matched to a gene: 14.

The chain uses TRBV5-6 and TRBJ2-1, with TRBD2 matching over 7 bases. Germline assignment: CDR1 SGHDT and CDR2 YYEEEE. The CDR3 has 15 residues. V lost 5 bases to trimming and J lost 2 bases; unmatched junction nucleotides: 7. CDR3 DNA: TGTGCCAGCAGGATTCTAGCGGAACCCTACAATGAGCAGTTCTTC. This encodes CASRILAEPYNEQFF.

This clonotype has only a few counts. This sequence joins TRBV10-2 and TRBJ2-7; D assignment may be TRBD1 or TRBD2 (5 bases each). The CDR3 is 15 amino acids. Germline V gene lookup returns CDR1 WSHSY and CDR2 SAAADI. Trimming left V 1 base short and J 3 bases short, with 13 bases between. The CDR3 DNA follows: TGCGCCAGCAGTGAGTACGACAGAGGGGACTACGAGCAGTACGTC. It codes for CASSEYDRGDYEQYV.

V usage is TRBV30 and J usage is TRBJ2-7, with 9 bases matching TRBD1. The CDR3 covers 14 residues. Unmatched junction bases numbered 5, after V lost 2 bases and J lost 3 bases. Germline CDR1 GTSNPN, CDR2 SVGIG (reference sequence). The CDR3 nucleotides read TGTGCCTGGAGTACCGGGACAGGGAGCTACGAGCAGTACTTC. Its protein product is CAWSTGTGSYEQYF.

This clonotype was recorded only once. The chain recombines TRBV5-1 with TRBJ1-5; 7 bases align to TRBD1. Germline CDR1 and CDR2: SGHRS and YFSETQ. The CDR3 has 15 residues. The V gene end was trimmed by 4 bases and the J gene end by 1 base; junction bases not matched to a gene: 5. The CDR3 loop is CASSLTGRSNQPQHF. CDR3 nucleotides: TGCGCCAGCAGCCTGACAGGGAGGAGCAATCAGCCCCAGCATTTT.

This clonotype was seen a few times. The chain couples TRBV20-1 to TRBJ2-5; 9 bases match TRBD1. Germline CDR1 DFQATT, CDR2 SNEGSKA (reference sequence). This CDR3 comprises 13 residues. V lost 3 bases and J lost 7; bases outside the gene matches: 6. This CDR3 reads CSARGTGKVTQYF. The CDR3 coding sequence is TGCAGTGCTAGGGGGACAGGGAAGGTGACCCAGTACTTC.

The chain combines TRBV6-5 with TRBJ1-2; D is unclear. The CDR3 sequence is 17 residues long. CDR1 is MNHEY and CDR2 is SVGAGI in the germline V gene. Trimming cost V 0 bases and J 2 bases, with 16 bases left between them. The chain's CDR3 is CASSYSAPWDTNYGYTF. The CDR3 region has the DNA TGTGCCAGCAGTTACTCAGCACCCTGGGATACAAACTATGGCTACACCTTC.

In its sample, this clonotype was seen a few times. This chain uses TRBV20-1 with TRBJ2-4; a possible D gene is TRBD2 (6 bases). The CDR3 contains 15 residues. V lost 4 bases, J lost 0 bases, and 13 bases lay in between. Germline V lookup: CDR1 DFQATT, CDR2 SNEGSKA (reference sequence). CDR3 coding DNA: TGCAGTGCTAACAGCGGGTTACTAGCCAAAAACATTCAGTACTTC. It is translated as CSANSGLLAKNIQYF.

The CDR3 loop reads CASSQQSSYNEQFF. CDR3 bases: TGCGCCAGCAGCCAGCAGAGCTCCTACAATGAGCAGTTCTTC. J is TRBJ2-1 and V is TRBV4-3, with D unclear. The CDR3 consists of 14 residues. V was shortened by 3 bases and J by 0 bases, with 6 bases between the two germline ends. Germline V gives CDR1 LGHNA, CDR2 YSLEER.

The rearrangement joins TRBV6-1 to TRBJ1-2; TRBD1 might be the D (6 bases). Trimming cost V 4 bases and J 1 base, with 13 bases left between them. The germline CDR1 and CDR2 sequences are MNHNS and SASEGT. CDR3 length: 15 residues. CDR3 protein: CASSASGHNNYGYTF. CDR3 nucleotide sequence: TGTGCCAGCAGTGCCTCGGGACACAATAACTATGGCTACACCTTC.

This clonotype came up many times. J is TRBJ2-7 and V is TRBV29-1; 7 bases are a match to TRBD1. Germline V gives CDR1 SQVTM, CDR2 ANQGSEA. The CDR3 length is 11 residues. The V gene end was trimmed by 6 bases and the J gene end by 4 bases; junction bases not matched to a gene: 3. CDR3 coding DNA: TGCAGCGTAGGGACAGATTACGAGCAGTACGTC. It translates to CSVGTDYEQYV.

The J gene is TRBJ1-3, the V gene TRBV12-3 or TRBV12-4, with a weak D call TRBD1 (6 bases). The CDR3 runs 13 residues. The V gene lost 6 bases and the J gene lost 6 bases, with 12 bases spanning the gap. The CDR3 loop reads CASSIQGPNTIYF. The CDR3 DNA reads TGTGCCAGCAGCATTCAGGGGCCAAACACCATATATTTT.

The chain couples TRBV29-1 to TRBJ2-5, with 7 bases identical to TRBD1. V trimming: 7 bases; J trimming: 2 bases; junction bases outside the gene matches: 10. The CDR3 totals 14 residues. Per germline, CDR1 SQVTM and CDR2 ANQGSEA. CDR3 DNA sequence: TGCAGCGCCGCCGGGACAGCCCCTCAAGAGACCCAGTACTTC. It encodes CSAAGTAPQETQYF.

The rearrangement joins TRBV5-1 to TRBJ2-7; D is possibly TRBD2 (6 bases). The CDR3 runs to 14 residues. V lost 0 bases, J lost 7 bases, and 14 bases lay in between. CDR1 is SGHRS, CDR2 YFSETQ, per germline. The CDR3 region is CASSLVPGAPEQYV. CDR3 sequence (DNA): TGCGCCAGCAGCTTGGTCCCGGGAGCGCCGGAGCAGTACGTC.

This clonotype occurred a few times. This rearrangement joins TRBV30 to TRBJ1-1; D is unclear. The CDR3 is 13 residues long. V shed 3 bases and J shed 0 bases, with 8 bases lying between them. CDR1 is GTSNPN and CDR2 is SVGIG in the germline V gene (reference sequence). As DNA, the CDR3 is TGTGCCTGGAGGTTATGGTTGAACACTGAAGCTTTCTTT. As protein: CAWRLWLNTEAFF.